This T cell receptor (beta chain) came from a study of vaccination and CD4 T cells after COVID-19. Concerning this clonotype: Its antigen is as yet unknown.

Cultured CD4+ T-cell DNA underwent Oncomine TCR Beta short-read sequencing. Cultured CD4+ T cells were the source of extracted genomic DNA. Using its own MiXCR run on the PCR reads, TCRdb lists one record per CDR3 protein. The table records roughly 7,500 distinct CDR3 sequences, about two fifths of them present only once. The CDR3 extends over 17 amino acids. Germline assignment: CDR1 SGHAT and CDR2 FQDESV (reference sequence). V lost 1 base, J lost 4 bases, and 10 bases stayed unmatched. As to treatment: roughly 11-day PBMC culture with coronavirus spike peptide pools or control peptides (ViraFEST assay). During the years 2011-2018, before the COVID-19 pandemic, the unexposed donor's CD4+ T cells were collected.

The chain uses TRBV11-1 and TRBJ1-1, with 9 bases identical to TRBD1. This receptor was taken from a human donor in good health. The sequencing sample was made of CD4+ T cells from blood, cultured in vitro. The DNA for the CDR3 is TGTGCCAGCAGCTTAGAGGGACAGGGCGGTGTTAGCACTGAAGCTTTCTTT. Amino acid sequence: CASSLEGQGGVSTEAFF.